Following are 29 T cell receptor beta chains from one sample sequenced in a study of blood T cell repertoires in COVID-19. The data were produced by immunoSEQ multiplex PCR, yet TCRdb's version contains in-frame clones alone and is incomplete. The sample includes fewer than 120,000 clones, roughly 85% seen only once; the top ten take 16%. Sample: peripheral blood. These receptors all stem from a woman of 80 years or more with active or convalescent COVID-19.

The sample holds a few counts of this clone. The J gene is TRBJ1-1, the V gene TRBV7-3, with a tentative D call TRBD1 (6 bases). This CDR3 is 14 amino acids long. Trimming left V 5 bases short and J 3 bases short, with 13 bases between. CDR1 and CDR2 (germline): SGHTA, FQGTGA. CDR3 sequence (DNA): TGTGCCAGCAGCCATACAGGGACGGACACTGAAGCTTTCTTT. Translation: CASSHTGTDTEAFF.

The rearrangement uses TRBV5-1 and TRBJ2-7; 7 bases match TRBD1. The CDR3 covers 13 residues. Germline assignment: CDR1 SGHRS and CDR2 YFSETQ. Unmatched junction bases numbered 1, after V lost 3 bases and J lost 1 base. CDR3 in DNA: TGCGCCAGCAGCTGGGGACAGTCCTACGAGCAGTACTTC. Amino acids: CASSWGQSYEQYF. The full variable domain, rest sourced from reference TRBV5-1 and TRBJ2-7, is KAGVTQTPRYLIKTRGQQVTLSCSPISGHRSVSWYQQTPGQGLQFLFEYFSETQRNKGNFPGRFSGRQFSNSRSEMNVSTLELGDSALYLCASSWGQSYEQYFGPGTRLTVT.

A few counts support this clone. The rearrangement uses TRBV4-1 and TRBJ1-2, with 7 bases that match TRBD1. The ends lost 1 base at V and 2 bases at J; junction bases unmatched: 7. This CDR3 has 16 residues. CDR1 and CDR2 from the germline V gene are MGHRA and YSYEKL. Here the CDR3 DNA reads TGCGCCAGCAGCCAAGTGGCCACGGGACAGAACTATGGCTACACCTTC. Its translation: CASSQVATGQNYGYTF.

This sequence joins TRBV11-3 and TRBJ2-3; 12 bases are shared with TRBD2. The CDR3 runs to 16 residues. The ends lost 4 bases at V and 0 bases at J; junction bases unmatched: 2. Germline loops: CDR1 SGHNT, CDR2 YENEEA. CDR3 loop: CASSSGTSGSTDTQYF. In DNA, the CDR3 is TGTGCCAGCAGCTCCGGGACTAGCGGGAGCACAGATACGCAGTATTTT.

The rearrangement uses TRBV5-1 and TRBJ2-7, with D perhaps matching TRBD2 (5 bases). This CDR3 is built from 13 residues. CDR1 is SGHRS and CDR2 is YFSETQ in the germline V gene. Trimming pared 0 bases from V and 5 bases from J, leaving 9 bases between. CDR3 sequence reads: CASSLARGNEQYF. Here the CDR3 DNA reads TGCGCCAGCAGCTTGGCCAGAGGGAACGAGCAGTACTTC.

The chain carries TRBV19 and TRBJ1-2, with TRBD1 identical over 9 bases. The CDR3 covers 14 residues. The germline V gene encodes CDR1 LNHDA and CDR2 SQIVND (reference sequence). J lost 6 bases, V lost 4 bases, and 6 bases had no gene match. The CDR3 loop is CASSTPRTGDGYTF. In DNA, the CDR3 is TGTGCCAGTAGTACCCCCCGGACAGGGGATGGCTACACCTTC.

The gene calls are TRBV4-1 and TRBJ1-1; TRBD1 is a possible D gene (5 bases). The CDR3 loop spans 15 amino acids. Trimming cost V 2 bases and J 1 base, with 11 bases left between them. Germline V gene data show CDR1 as MGHRA and CDR2 as YSYEKL. The CDR3 loop reads CASSQRFGQNTEAFF. CDR3 DNA sequence: TGCGCCAGCAGCCAAAGATTTGGACAGAACACTGAAGCTTTCTTT.

This clone was counted a few times. The chain is built from TRBV2 and TRBJ1-6; TRBD1 agrees at 7 bases. The V gene's germline CDR1 is SNHLY and CDR2 FYNNEI. V gave up 3 bases and J gave up 8 bases; unmatched junction bases: 4. The CDR3 loop spans 14 amino acids. The CDR3 protein is CASSDPDRYSPLHF. The CDR3 coding sequence is TGTGCCAGCAGTGATCCGGACAGGTATTCACCCCTCCACTTT.

The chain links TRBV12-5 to TRBJ2-3, with 9 bases that match TRBD2. Unmatched junction bases numbered 4, after V lost 1 base and J lost 5 bases. CDR3 size: 15 residues. Germline V gene lookup returns CDR1 LGHNT and CDR2 FRNRAP. CDR3 DNA sequence: TGTGCTAGTGGTTTGGGACTAGCGGAAAGAGATACGCAGTATTTT. It yields the protein CASGLGLAERDTQYF.

The rearrangement joins TRBV2 to TRBJ1-2; D unresolved. This CDR3 has 12 residues. Trimming took 1 base from V and 7 from J, leaving 7 bases between them. The germline gives CDR1 SNHLY, CDR2 FYNNEI. The chain's CDR3 is CASSEDYGGYTF. CDR3 nucleotide sequence: TGTGCCAGCAGTGAAGATTACGGTGGCTACACCTTC. Together with reference TRBV2 and TRBJ1-2, the CDR3 gives the full variable domain: EPEVTQTPSHQVTQMGQEVILRCVPISNHLYFYWYRQILGQKVEFLVSFYNNEISEKSEIFDDQFSVERPDGSNFTLKIRSTKLEDSAMYFCASSEDYGGYTFGSGTRLTVV.

The chain recombines TRBV20-1 with TRBJ1-2, with D maybe TRBD1 (5 bases). The CDR3 consists of 11 residues. V was trimmed by 3 bases and J by 6 bases, leaving 8 bases between them. In germline, CDR1 is DFQATT, CDR2 SNEGSKA (reference sequence). CDR3 DNA sequence: TGCAGTGCTAGCGCAGGGAATGGCTACACCTTC. Translation: CSASAGNGYTF.

V usage is TRBV11-2 and J usage is TRBJ2-3; 9 bases are shared with TRBD2. Germline loops: CDR1 SGHAT, CDR2 FQNNGV. This CDR3 comprises 16 residues. V gave up 3 bases and J gave up 2 bases; unmatched junction bases: 6. CDR3 amino acids: CASSLRGGSNTDTQYF. CDR3 DNA: TGTGCCAGCAGCTTGCGGGGGGGCAGTAACACAGATACGCAGTATTTT.

This clone was counted between two and nine times. This chain joins TRBV5-1 and TRBJ2-1, with 9 nucleotides matching TRBD1. This CDR3 comprises 15 residues. V lost 0 bases, J lost 6 bases, and 4 bases stayed unmatched. Germline CDR1 reads SGHRS; CDR2 reads YFSETQ. The CDR3, as DNA: TGCGCCAGCAGCTTGGGTGGGACAGGGTCCAATGAGCAGTTCTTC. It encodes CASSLGGTGSNEQFF.

The rearrangement joins TRBV24-1 to TRBJ2-2; 9 bases are shared with TRBD1. V trimming: 4 bases; J trimming: 3 bases; junction bases outside the gene matches: 14. CDR1 and CDR2 (germline): KGHDR, SFDVKD. This CDR3 has 19 residues. The CDR3 here is CATSDPATPDRGYTGELFF. The CDR3 DNA follows: TGTGCCACCAGTGACCCAGCTACCCCCGACAGGGGGTACACCGGGGAGCTGTTTTTT.

This clone was seen many times. V gene TRBV7-2 combines with J gene TRBJ2-1, with 9 bases lining up with TRBD1. With 1 base clipped from V and 5 bases from J, the junction kept 3 bases outside the gene matches. This CDR3 is 15 amino acids long. Germline CDR1 is SGHTA and CDR2 is FQGNSA. CDR3 DNA: TGTGCCAGCAGCTTAGTTGGGACAGGGAACAATGAGCAGTTCTTC. It is translated as CASSLVGTGNNEQFF.

As DNA, the CDR3 is TGTGCCAGCAGCGCCCGCGAGGGGAGGCAGCCCCAGCATTTT. It encodes CASSAREGRQPQHF. The rearrangement links TRBV7-8 to TRBJ1-5; D is possibly TRBD1 (5 bases). This CDR3 comprises 14 residues. Germline V gene lookup returns CDR1 SGHVS and CDR2 FQNEAQ. The V gene lost 5 bases and the J gene lost 7 bases, with 15 bases spanning the gap.

This chain links TRBV27 with TRBJ2-3; 10 bases fit TRBD2. J gave up 7 bases and V 2 bases, and 9 bases lay outside the gene matches. The CDR3 length is 16 residues. Germline V lookup: CDR1 MNHEY, CDR2 SMNVEV (reference sequence). As DNA, the CDR3 is TGTGCCAGCAGTTTACTTCCTAGCGGGAGTGGAAATACGCAGTATTTT. It translates to CASSLLPSGSGNTQYF.

The genes are TRBV18 and TRBJ2-1; tentative D call: TRBD2 (5 bases). The CDR3 length is 15 residues. CDR1 is KGHSH and CDR2 is LQKENI in the germline V gene. Deletions cut 3 bases from V and 6 bases from J, with 15 bases between. The CDR3 bases are TGTGCCAGCTCACCTACCTGGGAGACCTCCAATGAGCAGTTCTTC. This codes for CASSPTWETSNEQFF.

This clone was counted ten times or more. The CDR3 sequence: CAISGRRPDTQYF. The CDR3, as DNA: TGTGCCATCAGTGGGAGAAGGCCAGATACGCAGTATTTT. This chain connects TRBV10-3 to TRBJ2-3; no firm D call. Germline CDR1 and CDR2: ENHRY and SYGVKD. Trimming stripped 4 bases from V and 4 bases from J, with 9 bases between. The CDR3 loop spans 13 amino acids.

This chain links TRBV4-1 with TRBJ1-5; 10 bases line up with TRBD1. Germline loops: CDR1 MGHRA, CDR2 YSYEKL. The CDR3 is 20 amino acids. With 4 bases clipped from V and 0 bases from J, the junction kept 15 bases outside the gene matches. Here the CDR3 DNA reads TGCGCCAGCAGCCGCACACGCCGGGACAGGGGCCCCAATAGCAATCAGCCCCAGCATTTT. Encoded protein: CASSRTRRDRGPNSNQPQHF.

This clone appeared a few times. V is TRBV11-2 and J is TRBJ2-7, with a tentative D call TRBD1 (6 bases). The germline V and J ends were trimmed by 1 base and 2 bases, with 9 bases remaining between them. There are 14 residues in the CDR3. Germline-derived CDR1 and CDR2 are SGHAT and FQNNGV. CDR3 sequence reads: CASSLGQGPYEQYF. The CDR3 DNA reads TGTGCCAGCAGCTTAGGCCAGGGGCCCTACGAGCAGTACTTC.

The chain combines TRBV9 with TRBJ1-6; D is unclear. Per germline, CDR1 SGDLS and CDR2 YYNGEE. This CDR3 spans 13 amino acids. V shed 3 bases and J shed 10 bases, with 11 bases lying between them. CDR3 coding DNA: TGTGCCAGCAGCGCCCACTGGGCGTCACCCCTCCACTTT. This codes for CASSAHWASPLHF.

V and J are TRBV18 and TRBJ1-2; 7 positions match TRBD1. Germline lookup yields CDR1 KGHSH and CDR2 LQKENI. V lost 6 bases and J lost 3; bases outside the gene matches: 7. The CDR3 is 14 amino acids. This CDR3 reads CASSPNQGDYGYTF. CDR3 coding DNA: TGTGCCAGCTCCCCTAATCAGGGGGACTATGGCTACACCTTC.

The chain carries TRBV5-4 and TRBJ2-5, with D hard to call. Germline CDR1 and CDR2: SGHNT and YYREEE (reference sequence). CDR3 length: 15 residues. Trimming shortened V by 0 bases and J by 1 base, and 10 bases separated the two germline ends. CDR3 region: CASSLDKAGQETQYF. The CDR3 bases are TGTGCCAGCAGCTTGGATAAGGCAGGCCAAGAGACCCAGTACTTC. Supplemented by reference TRBV5-4 and TRBJ2-5, the full variable domain reads ETGVTQSPTHLIKTRGQQVTLRCSSQSGHNTVSWYQQALGQGPQFIFQYYREEENGRGNFPPRFSGLQFPNYSSELNVNALELDDSALYLCASSLDKAGQETQYFGPGTRLLVL.

The genes are TRBV5-1 and TRBJ1-1, with 10 nucleotides matching TRBD1. The CDR3 loop spans 15 amino acids. CDR1 is SGHRS, CDR2 YFSETQ, per germline. V dropped 1 base and J dropped 4; count of bases not matched to a gene: 4. This chain's CDR3 is CASSLMGQGPTEAFF. The CDR3 DNA is TGCGCCAGCAGCTTGATGGGACAGGGGCCCACTGAAGCTTTCTTT.

This clone was picked up a small number of times. The chain couples TRBV28 to TRBJ2-7; D ambiguous. V was clipped by 1 base and J by 4 bases, with 14 bases between them. Germline V gene sequence: CDR1 MDHEN, CDR2 SYDVKM. This CDR3 is 15 amino acids long. CDR3 coding DNA: TGTGCCAGCAGTTTATATGGCGCAGCTAGATACGAGCAGTACTTC. Its translation is CASSLYGAARYEQYF.

The chain uses TRBV6-2 or TRBV6-3 and TRBJ2-2; possible D gene TRBD2, 5 bases. Germline V gene data show CDR1 as MNHEY and CDR2 as SVGEGT. The CDR3 spans 16 residues. Trimming shortened V by 2 bases and J by 1 base, and 11 bases separated the two germline ends. CDR3 sequence: CASSYQPLGNTGELFF. CDR3 in DNA: TGTGCCAGCAGTTACCAACCACTAGGGAACACCGGGGAGCTGTTTTTT.

The chain couples TRBV7-3 to TRBJ2-2, with no clear D. CDR1 and CDR2 from the germline V gene are SGHTA and FQGTGA. V gave up 2 bases and J gave up 3 bases, with 10 bases separating them. The CDR3 sequence is 15 residues long. The CDR3 here is CASSLSTTYTGELFF. CDR3 coding DNA: TGTGCCAGCAGCTTATCCACAACGTACACCGGGGAGCTGTTTTTT.

The chain carries TRBV7-8 and TRBJ2-7, with TRBD2 identical over 7 bases. The CDR3 consists of 15 residues. V gave up 0 bases and J gave up 3 bases; unmatched junction bases: 5. Germline CDR1 is SGHVS and CDR2 is FQNEAQ. For the CDR3, the DNA is TGTGCCAGCAGCTTAGCGTTGGGGGGGGTCTACGAGCAGTACTTC. Residues: CASSLALGGVYEQYF. Drawing the rest from reference TRBV7-8 and TRBJ2-7, the complete variable domain is GAGVSQSPRYKVAKRGQDVALRCDPISGHVSLFWYQQALGQGPEFLTYFQNEAQLDKSGLPSDRFFAERPEGSVSTLKIQRTQQEDSAVYLCASSLALGGVYEQYFGPGTRLTVT.